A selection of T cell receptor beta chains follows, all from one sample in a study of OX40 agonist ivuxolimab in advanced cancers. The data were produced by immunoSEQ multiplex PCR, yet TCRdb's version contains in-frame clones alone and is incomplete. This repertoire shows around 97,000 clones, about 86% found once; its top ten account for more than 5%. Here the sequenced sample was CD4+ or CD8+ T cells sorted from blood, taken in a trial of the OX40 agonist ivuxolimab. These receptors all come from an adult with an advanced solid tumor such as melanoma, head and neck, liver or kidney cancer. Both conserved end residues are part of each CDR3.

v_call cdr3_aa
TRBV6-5 CASSYEGRSSYEQYF
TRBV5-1 CASSLALTGDADTQYF
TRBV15 CATSRGPTSGGTGEQFF
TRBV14 CASTSKTRDVELFF
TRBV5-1 CASSPSGGEENIQYF
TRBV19 CATSQGFQETQYF
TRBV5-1 CASSPRTDNTEAFF
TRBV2 CATVGETEAFF
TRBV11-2 CASRQATTGELFF
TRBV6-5 CASRMTARTDTQYF
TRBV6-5 CASSYSPGGAEKLFF
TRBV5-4 CASSLWWEKDTQYF
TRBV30 CAFYRASRFQF
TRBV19 CASRRKLAGGYEQYF
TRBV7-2 CASSLNRVSNQPQHF
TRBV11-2 CASRHPGLGASYEQYF
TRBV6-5 CASSHPGRYGYTF
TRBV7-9 CASSHPLGGAEQYF
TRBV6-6 CASSLSTGPYEQYF
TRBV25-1 CASNTRLAGEETQYF
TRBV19 CASSIGPGKWFF
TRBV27 CASSLQENTEAFF
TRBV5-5 CASSLRPGNGYTF
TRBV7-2 CASSLWSGRNEKLFF
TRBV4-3 CASSQAWGAGNTIYF
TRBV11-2 CASSSGTSGRGAYEQYF
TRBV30 CAWRGGPAEKLFF
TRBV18 CASSLDENIQYF
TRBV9 CASSVSGSPAEYEQYF
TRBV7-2 CASSSQRNEQYF
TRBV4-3 CASSQDRFSYNEQFF
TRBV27 CASSRAGKGNTIYF
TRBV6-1 CASSERLYGYTF
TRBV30 CAWKHGETQYF
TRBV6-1 CASSEAGAASSYEQYF
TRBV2 CASKAGRGDTQYF
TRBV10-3 CAISESSVNTEAFF
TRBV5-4 CASSFAGGRTDTQYF
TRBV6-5 CASSYSSPNYGYTF
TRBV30 CAWSPGQIYTDTQYF
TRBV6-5 CASTARGQGAYEQYF
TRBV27 CASSSYSNQPQHF
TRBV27 CASSLRRDYGYTF
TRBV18 CASSPKQGLGGYTF
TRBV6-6 CASSYSLSGEQYF
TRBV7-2 CASSLEGQRGNTIYF
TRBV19 CASTPRRGGYTF
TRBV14 CASSRSGIAGANVLTF
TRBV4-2 CASSQGNGLTSEAFF
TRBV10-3 CATEIGGSSYNEQFF
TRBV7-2 CASSHRTSGPQETQYF